One and the same sample provided the 21 T cell receptor beta chains below, sequenced in a study of T-cell reconstitution after alpha-beta-depleted transplantation in children. Preparation of the TCRbeta library was carried out with unique molecular identifiers. TCRdb redid the calling of the PCR reads with MiXCR, one entry per CDR3 protein. This table holds around 600,000 distinct CDR3 sequences, approximately 10% found once. This specimen was PBMCs from the stem cell graft donor, taken from the stem cell graft. Source of these receptors: a human donor who donated a stem cell graft to a child with acute myeloid leukemia.

This clonotype was counted ten times or more. The genes are TRBV12-3 or TRBV12-4 and TRBJ2-1; D perhaps matches TRBD2 (6 bases). The CDR3 runs 15 residues. V lost 4 bases and J 6 bases, leaving 16 bases between the germline ends. DNA for the CDR3: TGTGCCAGCAGTTACACAGGCCGGGGGTCCAATGAGCAGTTCTTC. Its translation: CASSYTGRGSNEQFF.

J is TRBJ2-3 and V is TRBV3-1; D possibly corresponds to TRBD2 (6 bases). The CDR3 is 15 residues long. CDR1 is LGHDT and CDR2 is YNNKEL in the germline V gene (reference sequence). V was trimmed by 0 bases and J by 4 bases, leaving 11 bases between them. CDR3 DNA: TGTGCCAGCAGCCAAGATGGGGGACTTTCAGATACGCAGTATTTT. Protein: CASSQDGGLSDTQYF.

V usage is TRBV29-1 and J usage is TRBJ2-5; 11 positions match TRBD1. Trimming removed 1 base from V and 6 bases from J; junction bases left unmatched: 7. Per germline, CDR1 SQVTM and CDR2 ANQGSEA. The CDR3 is 15 amino acids. CDR3 sequence reads: CSVEGLRDRGKTQYF. The CDR3 region has the DNA TGCAGCGTTGAAGGACTTCGGGACAGGGGGAAGACCCAGTACTTC.

This clonotype has more than one count but fewer than ten. The chain recombines TRBV5-1 with TRBJ2-1, with D unresolved. Per the germline V gene, CDR1 is SGHRS and CDR2 is YFSETQ. Trimming removed 1 base at V and 8 bases at J, with 7 bases between. This CDR3 comprises 12 residues. The CDR3 protein is CASSLNLDEQFF. The DNA for the CDR3 is TGCGCCAGCAGCTTGAACCTCGATGAGCAGTTCTTC.

The gene calls are TRBV29-1 and TRBJ2-1; D ambiguous. This CDR3 contains 15 residues. Germline V gives CDR1 SQVTM, CDR2 ANQGSEA. V was clipped by 4 bases and J by 1 base, with 14 bases between them. The CDR3 DNA reads as TGCAGCGTTGGGATACCTACAAGGTCCTACAATGAGCAGTTCTTC. Protein: CSVGIPTRSYNEQFF.

This clonotype was seen at least ten times. The chain links TRBV20-1 to TRBJ2-2; D is uncertain. V was clipped by 1 base and J by 1 base, with 13 bases between them. Germline V CDR1 and CDR2: DFQATT, SNEGSKA (reference sequence). The CDR3 contains 16 residues. Written as DNA, the CDR3 is TGCAGTGCTAGAGTCGGGCGCAGTCTGAACACCGGGGAGCTGTTTTTT. Translation: CSARVGRSLNTGELFF.

This clonotype was detected only a few times. The chain recombines TRBV29-1 with TRBJ2-2; weak D call: TRBD1 (9 bases). V was shortened by 5 bases and J by 3 bases, with 16 bases between the two germline ends. The CDR3 is 15 amino acids. The germline V gene encodes CDR1 SQVTM and CDR2 ANQGSEA. This CDR3 is CSVRGGQGDTGELFF. For the CDR3, the DNA is TGCAGCGTTCGGGGGGGACAGGGAGACACCGGGGAGCTGTTTTTT.

This clonotype was observed many times. The CDR3 region is CASSTDTGSSYNEQFF. The CDR3 region has the DNA TGTGCCAGCAGCACCGATACAGGGAGCTCCTACAATGAGCAGTTCTTC. This rearrangement joins TRBV9 to TRBJ2-1; a possible D gene is TRBD1 (6 bases). Trimming stripped 4 bases from V and 0 bases from J, with 14 bases between. This CDR3 comprises 16 residues. Germline V gives CDR1 SGDLS, CDR2 YYNGEE.

The chain joins TRBV19 to TRBJ1-4, with a weak D call TRBD1 (5 bases). The CDR3 extends over 10 amino acids. Germline V gene sequence: CDR1 LNHDA, CDR2 SQIVND (reference sequence). With 8 bases removed from V and 10 bases from J, the gap between germline ends came to 8 bases. CDR3 residues: CASAGAKLFF. In nucleotides, the CDR3 is TGTGCCAGTGCTGGGGCAAAACTGTTTTTT. The full variable domain, with the rest looked up from reference TRBV19 and TRBJ1-4, is DGGITQSPKYLFRKEGQNVTLSCEQNLNHDAMYWYRQDPGQGLRLIYYSQIVNDFQKGDIAEGYSVSREKKESFPLTVTSAQKNPTAFYLCASAGAKLFFGSGTQLSVL.

There are a few counts of this clonotype. The chain carries TRBV28 and TRBJ2-7; 10 bases fit TRBD2. CDR1 and CDR2 (germline): MDHEN, SYDVKM. The V gene end was trimmed by 2 bases and the J gene end by 3 bases; junction bases not matched to a gene: 16. The CDR3 is made up of 19 amino acids. The CDR3 DNA follows: TGTGCCAGCAGTTTAGTACAGACAGGCTGGCTAGCGGGAGACTACGAGCAGTACTTC. This sequence encodes CASSLVQTGWLAGDYEQYF. The full variable domain, its missing parts supplied by reference TRBV28 and TRBJ2-7, is DVKVTQSSRYLVKRTGEKVFLECVQDMDHENMFWYRQDPGLGLRLIYFSYDVKMKEKGDIPEGYSVSREKKERFSLILESASTNQTSMYLCASSLVQTGWLAGDYEQYFGPGTRLTVT.

There are many counts of this clonotype. The chain couples TRBV12-3 or TRBV12-4 to TRBJ2-1, with D possibly TRBD2 on 6 matching bases. Trimming pared 7 bases from V and 5 bases from J, leaving 15 bases between. The CDR3 sequence is 14 residues long. CDR3 nucleotides: TGTGCCAGCACCCTATGGGGGGTAGACAATGAGCAGTTCTTC. This codes for CASTLWGVDNEQFF.

The V and J genes are TRBV24-1 and TRBJ2-5; TRBD2 agrees at 14 bases. This CDR3 spans 17 amino acids. CDR1 KGHDR and CDR2 SFDVKD come from the germline V gene. Trimming cost V 2 bases and J 1 base; bases outside gene matches: 2. The CDR3 nucleotides are TGTGCCACCAGTGATTCGGGACTAGCGGGAGTCCAAGAGACCCAGTACTTC. Translating gives CATSDSGLAGVQETQYF.

This clonotype has a handful of counts. The genes are TRBV15 and TRBJ2-3; tentatively, D is TRBD2 (5 bases). This CDR3 has 15 residues. V dropped 0 bases and J dropped 4 bases, with 11 bases sitting between them. Per the germline V gene, CDR1 is LNHNV and CDR2 is YYDKDF (reference sequence). Here the CDR3 reads CATSRDGREPDTQYF. In DNA, the CDR3 is TGTGCCACCAGCAGAGATGGACGGGAACCAGATACGCAGTATTTT.

This clonotype was observed at least ten times. The genes are TRBV5-1 and TRBJ2-3, with TRBD2 matching over 8 bases. With 0 bases clipped from V and 1 base from J, the junction kept 4 bases outside the gene matches. Germline V CDR1 and CDR2: SGHRS, YFSETQ. The CDR3 has 16 amino acids. CDR3: CASSLVGTSRTDTQYF. The CDR3 region has the DNA TGCGCCAGCAGCTTGGTGGGGACTAGTCGCACAGATACGCAGTATTTT.

This clonotype has a handful of counts. This chain connects TRBV6-2 or TRBV6-3 to TRBJ1-5, with D uncertain. V dropped 7 bases and J dropped 8 bases, with 24 bases sitting between them. Germline lookup yields CDR1 MNHEY and CDR2 SVGEGT. This CDR3 comprises 16 residues. The CDR3 is CASNWSPGKGTKPQHF. CDR3 coding DNA: TGTGCCAGCAATTGGAGCCCTGGGAAGGGAACGAAGCCCCAGCATTTT.

This clonotype was picked up many times. The J gene is TRBJ2-3, the V gene TRBV15; TRBD1 aligns across 10 bases. The CDR3 is 16 amino acids. Per germline, CDR1 LNHNV and CDR2 YYDKDF (reference sequence). Trimming removed 4 bases from V and 5 bases from J; junction bases left unmatched: 9. CDR3 bases: TGTGCCACCAGCACACCCCGGGACAGGGGTATAGATACGCAGTATTTT. This translates into CATSTPRDRGIDTQYF.

This clonotype was found many times. This chain links TRBV7-9 with TRBJ1-6; possible D gene TRBD1, 5 bases. The CDR3 covers 14 residues. Germline values: CDR1 SEHNR, CDR2 FQNEAQ (reference sequence). Trimming left V 1 base short and J 8 bases short, with 9 bases between. For the CDR3, the DNA is TGTGCCAGCAGCTTAGTTGGGGGGGATTCACCCCTCCACTTT. Its protein is CASSLVGGDSPLHF.

This clonotype has ten or more counts. The gene calls are TRBV4-3 and TRBJ1-1; 7 bases agree with TRBD1. CDR1 and CDR2 from the germline V gene are LGHNA and YSLEER. This CDR3 contains 15 residues. Losses at the gene ends were 0 bases for V and 6 bases for J; bases not matched to a gene: 7. The CDR3 region is CASSQEQTGKAEAFF. CDR3 nucleotide sequence: TGCGCCAGCAGCCAAGAACAGACAGGGAAAGCTGAAGCTTTCTTT.

This clonotype was picked up many times. Here the CDR3 reads CASSSGGRGTQYF. The CDR3 DNA reads TGTGCCAGCAGTTCCGGGGGTAGGGGTACGCAGTATTTT. The gene calls are TRBV28 and TRBJ2-3; weak D call: TRBD2 (6 bases). The germline V gene has CDR1 MDHEN and CDR2 SYDVKM. V was clipped by 4 bases and J by 8 bases, with 13 bases between them. This CDR3 has 13 amino acids. Full variable domain (outside the CDR3, taken from reference TRBV28 and TRBJ2-3): DVKVTQSSRYLVKRTGEKVFLECVQDMDHENMFWYRQDPGLGLRLIYFSYDVKMKEKGDIPEGYSVSREKKERFSLILESASTNQTSMYLCASSSGGRGTQYFGPGTRLTVL.

The J gene is TRBJ2-7, the V gene TRBV12-3 or TRBV12-4, with a tentative D call TRBD1 (5 bases). V was pared by 2 bases and J by 3 bases, with 11 bases between. There are 14 residues in the CDR3. CDR3 in amino acids: CASSLSTGYYEQYF. The DNA of the CDR3 is TGTGCCAGCAGTTTATCCACAGGTTACTACGAGCAGTACTTC.

This clonotype was detected only a few times. This rearrangement joins TRBV5-1 to TRBJ1-5; TRBD1 aligns across 7 bases. The CDR3 has 15 amino acids. The V segment lost 4 bases and the J segment 3 bases; nucleotides outside the gene matches: 7. Germline V gives CDR1 SGHRS, CDR2 YFSETQ. CDR3 coding DNA: TGCGCCAGCAGCCCGGGGGACAGCGTCAATCAGCCCCAGCATTTT. Its protein product is CASSPGDSVNQPQHF. The entire variable domain, with the rest obtained from reference TRBV5-1 and TRBJ1-5, is as follows: KAGVTQTPRYLIKTRGQQVTLSCSPISGHRSVSWYQQTPGQGLQFLFEYFSETQRNKGNFPGRFSGRQFSNSRSEMNVSTLELGDSALYLCASSPGDSVNQPQHFGDGTRLSIL.